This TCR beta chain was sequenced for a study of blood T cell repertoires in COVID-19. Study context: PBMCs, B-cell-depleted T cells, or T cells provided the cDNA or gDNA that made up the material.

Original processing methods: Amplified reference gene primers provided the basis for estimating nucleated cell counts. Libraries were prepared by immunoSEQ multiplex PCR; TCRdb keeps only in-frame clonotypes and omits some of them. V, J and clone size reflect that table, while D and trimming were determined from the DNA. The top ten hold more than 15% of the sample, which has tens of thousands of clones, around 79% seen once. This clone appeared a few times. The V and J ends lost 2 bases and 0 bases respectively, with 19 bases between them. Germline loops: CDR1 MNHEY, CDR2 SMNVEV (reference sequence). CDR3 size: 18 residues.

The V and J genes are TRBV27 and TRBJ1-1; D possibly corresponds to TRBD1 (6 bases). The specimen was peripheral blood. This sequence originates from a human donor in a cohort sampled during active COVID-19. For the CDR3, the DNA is TGTGCCAGCAGTTTAAGTTCTTGGGGGCAGCTCATGAACACTGAAGCTTTCTTT. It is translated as CASSLSSWGQLMNTEAFF.